One and the same sample provided the 20 T cell receptor beta chains below, sequenced in a study of Ad26.COV2.S vaccination and SARS-CoV-2 variants. Treatment reported: 15 to 20 received Ad26.COV2.S at low or high dose, single or two shots; 5 received placebo; per-sample allocation not given. Sampling occurred on day 63 after the first vaccine or placebo injection. Generated by immunoSEQ multiplex PCR, the TCRdb table keeps only in-frame clones and is missing some. Among fewer than 400,000 clones listed, 85% to 90% were seen once. This material consisted of peripheral blood, taken in a trial of Ad26.COV2.S vaccine versus placebo. The receptors originated from a person between 18 and 65 years old who received the Ad26.COV2.S COVID-19 vaccine or a placebo.

The V and J genes are TRBV2 and TRBJ1-1; 7 bases fit TRBD1. Germline V CDR1 and CDR2: SNHLY, FYNNEI. V gave up 8 bases and J gave up 0 bases; unmatched junction bases: 9. The CDR3 sequence is 15 residues long. The CDR3 bases are TGTGCCAGCGGGCTGGGGACAGAATTGAACACTGAAGCTTTCTTT. Translated: CASGLGTELNTEAFF. The full variable domain, in which reference TRBV2 and TRBJ1-1 provide the parts outside the CDR3, is EPEVTQTPSHQVTQMGQEVILRCVPISNHLYFYWYRQILGQKVEFLVSFYNNEISEKSEIFDDQFSVERPDGSNFTLKIRSTKLEDSAMYFCASGLGTELNTEAFFGQGTRLTVV.

The gene calls are TRBV10-3 and TRBJ1-2; D is ambiguous. Germline loops: CDR1 ENHRY, CDR2 SYGVKD. The V gene lost 9 bases and the J gene lost 0 bases, with 8 bases spanning the gap. There are 12 residues in the CDR3. DNA of the CDR3: TGTGCCATAGGGATAGCTAACTATGGCTACACCTTC. This codes for CAIGIANYGYTF.

V is TRBV9 and J is TRBJ1-3, with TRBD1 matching over 9 bases. The CDR3 totals 15 residues. J was trimmed by 2 bases and V by 0 bases; bases with no gene match: 0. CDR1 is SGDLS, CDR2 YYNGEE, per germline. CDR3 sequence: CASSVGTGAGNTIYF. In DNA form, the CDR3 reads TGTGCCAGCAGCGTAGGGACAGGGGCTGGAAACACCATATATTTT.

The chain combines TRBV4-1 with TRBJ2-3; 7 bases map to TRBD2. Germline CDR1 is MGHRA and CDR2 is YSYEKL. The CDR3 has 15 amino acids. Germline trimming cut 3 bases from V and 3 bases from J; bases unmatched to any gene: 6. This CDR3 reads CASSQLAATTDTQYF. CDR3 sequence (DNA): TGCGCCAGCAGCCAGCTAGCGGCTACTACAGATACGCAGTATTTT.

This clone was found once. The CDR3 is CASSLAEGATRKLFF. The CDR3 DNA reads TGCGCCAGCAGCTTGGCCGAGGGGGCGACGAGAAAACTGTTTTTT. The chain combines TRBV5-1 with TRBJ1-4; 7 bases agree with TRBD1. The ends lost 0 bases at V and 10 bases at J; junction bases unmatched: 9. The CDR3 has 15 amino acids. Germline V lookup: CDR1 SGHRS, CDR2 YFSETQ.

The chain couples TRBV10-3 to TRBJ2-7; D gene unclear. The V and J ends lost 3 bases and 3 bases respectively, with 21 bases between them. The CDR3 has 17 residues. Germline CDR1 reads ENHRY; CDR2 reads SYGVKD. CDR3 DNA sequence: TGTGCCATCAGTGAAATTCGTAGTCGGCAAACCTTCTACGAGCAGTACTTC. It is translated as CAISEIRSRQTFYEQYF.

The chain joins TRBV7-2 to TRBJ1-2; D possibly corresponds to TRBD1 (5 bases). Between the trimmed V and J ends, which lost 0 bases and 4 bases, there was a span of 15 bases. The CDR3 runs 16 residues. Germline CDR1 reads SGHTA; CDR2 reads FQGNSA. In DNA, the CDR3 is TGTGCCAGCAGCTTAGCTCTTCGGGGGACTATCTATGGCTACACCTTC. Translation: CASSLALRGTIYGYTF.

The rearrangement uses TRBV6-5 and TRBJ1-1, with D tentatively TRBD1 (6 bases). CDR3 length equals 13 residues. CDR1 and CDR2 from the germline V gene are MNHEY and SVGAGI. Trimming removed 6 bases at V and 1 base at J, with 9 bases between. CDR3 bases: TGTGCCAGCAGAGGACAGCGGAACACTGAAGCTTTCTTT. This encodes CASRGQRNTEAFF.

The J gene is TRBJ2-1, the V gene TRBV19; tentatively, D is TRBD2 (5 bases). V lost 6 bases and J lost 8, with 11 bases in between. The CDR3 covers 12 residues. Germline CDR1 is LNHDA and CDR2 is SQIVND (reference sequence). CDR3 loop: CASSRGSHEQFF. In DNA, the CDR3 is TGTGCCAGTAGCCGGGGTAGCCATGAGCAGTTCTTC.

The chain combines TRBV19 with TRBJ2-6; TRBD1 matches at 10 bases. The CDR3 is made up of 17 amino acids. V gave up 4 bases and J gave up 3 bases; unmatched junction bases: 6. Germline V lookup: CDR1 LNHDA, CDR2 SQIVND (reference sequence). CDR3 loop: CASSRGTGVSGANVLTF. The CDR3 bases are TGTGCCAGTAGTAGAGGGACAGGGGTAAGTGGGGCCAACGTCCTGACTTTC.

This clone has only one observation. This chain links TRBV4-3 with TRBJ2-3, with 8 positions matching TRBD2. With V trimmed by 0 bases and J by 4 bases, 3 bases remained unmatched. This CDR3 contains 15 residues. The germline V gene encodes CDR1 LGHNA and CDR2 YSLEER. The CDR3 reads CASSQDGAGADTQYF. The CDR3 coding sequence is TGCGCCAGCAGCCAAGATGGAGCGGGGGCAGATACGCAGTATTTT.

CDR3 DNA: TGTGCCAGCAGTCAATGGACGGGCACTGAAGCTTTCTTT. Its translation is CASSQWTGTEAFF. V is TRBV6-5 and J is TRBJ1-1; D not certain. There are 13 residues in the CDR3. Trimming took 5 bases from V and 4 from J, leaving 11 bases between them. Germline V CDR1 and CDR2: MNHEY, SVGAGI.

The V gene is TRBV30, the J gene TRBJ2-1; D remains ambiguous. Trimming removed 2 bases from V and 3 bases from J, with 20 bases in between. Germline assignment: CDR1 GTSNPN and CDR2 SVGIG (reference sequence). The CDR3 contains 17 residues. CDR3 residues: CAWSRSGGSWVYNEQFF. The CDR3 bases are TGTGCCTGGAGTCGGTCAGGCGGTAGCTGGGTCTACAATGAGCAGTTCTTC.

This chain connects TRBV20-1 to TRBJ2-5; D is ambiguous. The CDR3 is 11 residues long. Germline CDR1 and CDR2: DFQATT and SNEGSKA (reference sequence). The V end lost 4 bases, the J end lost 4 bases, and 7 bases lay between the germline ends. CDR3 sequence reads: CSAKIGETQYF. Written as DNA, the CDR3 is TGCAGTGCTAAAATCGGAGAGACCCAGTACTTC.

This clone was seen once. The J gene is TRBJ1-2, the V gene TRBV25-1; D is possibly TRBD1 (5 bases). The length of the CDR3 is 12 residues. The germline gives CDR1 MGHDK, CDR2 SYGVNS. The ends were cut back, 4 bases at V and 4 bases at J, with 7 bases in the middle. The CDR3 protein is CASSAGSYGYTF. The CDR3 bases are TGTGCCAGCAGTGCAGGGTCCTATGGCTACACCTTC.

The chain uses TRBV7-3 and TRBJ1-1; D possibly corresponds to TRBD1 (5 bases). The germline V and J ends were trimmed by 2 bases and 0 bases, with 10 bases remaining between them. Germline V gives CDR1 SGHTA, CDR2 FQGTGA. CDR3 length: 15 residues. CDR3 in amino acids: CASSLQGPMNTEAFF. The CDR3 nucleotides read TGTGCCAGCAGCTTACAGGGACCCATGAACACTGAAGCTTTCTTT.

The chain employs TRBV3-1 (or the pseudogene TRBV3-2) and TRBJ2-2; 13 positions match TRBD2. Germline V lookup: CDR1 LGHDT, CDR2 YNNKEL (reference sequence). There are 18 residues in the CDR3. With 4 bases clipped from V and 1 base from J, the junction kept 6 bases outside the gene matches. The CDR3 DNA sequence: TGTGCCAGCAGCCGCAGGACTAGCGGGAGTTGGAACACCGGGGAGCTGTTTTTT. It specifies CASSRRTSGSWNTGELFF.

The rearrangement links TRBV11-2 to TRBJ2-5; D remains ambiguous. V was clipped by 1 base and J by 5 bases, with 5 bases between them. CDR3 length equals 12 residues. Germline V gene sequence: CDR1 SGHAT, CDR2 FQNNGV. In DNA, the CDR3 is TGTGCCAGCAGCTTAGGGATGGAGACCCAGTACTTC. Translation: CASSLGMETQYF. Looking up the rest from reference TRBV11-2 and TRBJ2-5 gives the full variable domain: EAGVAQSPRYKIIEKRQSVAFWCNPISGHATLYWYQQILGQGPKLLIQFQNNGVVDDSQLPKDRFSAERLKGVDSTLKIQPAKLEDSAVYLCASSLGMETQYFGPGTRLLVL.

The rearrangement links TRBV4-3 to TRBJ2-1, with 7 bases fitting TRBD2. This CDR3 contains 16 residues. Germline loops: CDR1 LGHNA, CDR2 YSLEER. The V segment lost 1 base and the J segment 7 bases; nucleotides outside the gene matches: 10. The CDR3 DNA follows: TGCGCCAGCAGCCAAGGACGGGGGACCGGGGGGAATGAGCAGTTCTTC. Amino acids: CASSQGRGTGGNEQFF.

The J gene is TRBJ2-1, the V gene TRBV4-3; no definite D call. This CDR3 contains 15 residues. Trimming pared 4 bases from V and 1 base from J, leaving 11 bases between. Germline V CDR1 and CDR2: LGHNA, YSLEER. CDR3 sequence: CASSPKEGSYNEQFF. CDR3 bases: TGCGCCAGCAGCCCCAAAGAAGGATCCTACAATGAGCAGTTCTTC.